Sequencing of this TCR beta chain was carried out in a study of cytomegalovirus exposure and HLA in healthy donors. For this clone: Antigen: not known.

Overall study findings and caveats: Whilst most TCR sequences proved rare, a subset of public TCRs occurred across many donors. Sequences of the TCR beta chain were said to predict the HLA-A and HLA-B alleles of most subjects accurately. Later genetic work tied a missense DCLRE1C variant to beta-chain V and J trimming.

Deletions cut 0 bases from V and 4 bases from J, with 18 bases between. This CDR3 region has 17 residues. Germline V lookup: CDR1 SEHNR, CDR2 FQNEAQ (reference sequence). The PCR employed 60 Vbeta primers together with 13 Jbeta primers. TCRdb's copy holds only in-frame clones and misses some; the assay was immunoSEQ multiplex PCR. The profile shows 90,000 to 150,000 clones, 15% of them singletons. The sequencing input was PBMCs. This sequence was found in a woman younger than 35 in good health and CMV-seronegative. V usage is TRBV7-9 and J usage is TRBJ1-1, with D uncertain. The CDR3 loop reads CASSLAKGLDRGTEAFF. The DNA for the CDR3 is TGTGCCAGCAGCTTAGCGAAAGGTTTGGATCGCGGCACTGAAGCTTTCTTT.